The entry that follows covers one TCR beta chain sequence. This clonotype was observed many times. No cognate antigen has been identified for it. It has no much larger one-base neighbor in the sample; base qualities were not kept. This sample is part of a study of T cells after yellow fever vaccination (dated by TCRdb to about 2019). Concerning the study at large: The SMART-Seq v4 Ultra Low Input RNA kit was used to prepare libraries from fractions with low cell numbers. The cohort comprised two healthy male donors, one aged 18 to 29 and one aged 30 to 40 years. To track T-cell clones before and after primary and booster YFV17D yellow fever vaccination, bulk TCR alpha and beta repertoires were sequenced longitudinally. Blood samples were taken at several timepoints before and after primary and secondary immunization, and bulk PBMC replicates and cell subsets were isolated.

The label giving this sample's treatment or condition can be read as: live attenuated yellow fever vaccine strain. At each blood-draw timepoint, two biological replicates of bulk PBMCs were collected. PBMCs were isolated from peripheral blood using a standard Ficoll-Paque protocol. TriZol was used to extract RNA from bulk PBMCs, CD4 and CD8 fractions, and dextramer-positive and dextramer-negative fractions. Relative to germline, V is missing 7 bases and J is missing 2 bases, with 7 bases of the junction outside any gene match. In the germline V gene, CDR1 corresponds to SGHTA and CDR2 to FQGNSA. The CDR3 measures 15 amino acids from cysteine to phenylalanine. The retained sequence is limited to the CDR3, 45 bases, with the frame set at the first base. TCR cDNA was synthesized by 5'RACE template switching, through which a universal primer site and unique molecular identifiers were introduced. cDNA synthesis was primed from both the TCR alpha and TCR beta constant segments. Two PCR steps were used to amplify libraries, with sample barcodes and sequencing adapters being added in the second step. Sequencing of libraries was done on Illumina HiSeq 2500 (2x100 bp) or NovaSeq (2x150 bp). The original pipeline was this. Demultiplexing of reads and collapsing into UMI consensus sequences were performed with MIGEC, and V(D)J alignment was carried out with MiXCR. Vaccine-responding clonotypes were identified with edgeR using replicate PBMC samples, with FDR below 0.01 and a log2 fold change above 5 up to day 15 being required. CD4 or CD8 identity was assigned to each bulk clonotype according to whether the clonotype was present at higher abundance in the sequenced CD4 repertoire or the sequenced CD8 repertoire. TCRdb handled the public reads itself, with Q25 trimming in fastp and clone calling in MiXCR, and kept productive beta chains. Every CDR3 protein is listed once, alongside the most common genes and DNA of its rows. The V and J calls, along with clone size, are taken from TCRdb and not from the paper's own processing. Across this sample there are 500,000 to 650,000 distinct CDR3 sequences, with approximately 13% seen only once. 15% of the sample belongs to the ten largest clones.

What the study reported, not specific to this receptor: A small share of clonotypes occurred in both CD4 and CD8 compartments, likely arising from convergent recombination. Most clones expanded after primary vaccination were re-detected after the booster (approximately 95% of CD4 and more than 70% of CD8), suggesting broad memory maintenance. Only a couple of donors were included in the study, so the extent to which the findings can be generalized is limited. FACS-sorted repertoires could contain abundant contaminating clonotypes from the bulk population, so computational filtering was required. The secondary T-cell response was weaker than the primary response but faster, peaking on day 5 instead of day 15.

The chain employs TRBV7-2 and TRBJ1-3, and TRBD1 matches 8 of the central bases. The source material was PBMCs, sampled on the day of the yellow fever booster vaccination. This sequence was found in a man between 25 and 39 years old who received the YFV17D yellow fever vaccine. The DNA is TGTGCCAGCAACCCGACAGGGGTGGCTGGAAACACCATATATTTT. This gives the protein CASNPTGVAGNTIYF.